The T cell receptor (beta chain) under discussion was sequenced for a study of T cell responses to AZD1222 COVID-19 vaccine. As to this clone: Its antigen is undetermined.

The assay was immunoSEQ multiplex PCR, and TCRdb's table has in-frame clones only and misses some. The sample shows 210,000 or so clones, roughly 94% of them seen only once. Findings of the study overall: The donor group comprised mostly white British people and more females; the analysis possibly underestimated clonal diversity.

The source is an adult who received the MenACWY meningococcal vaccine as a control. The material sequenced was peripheral blood, taken 28 days after the second dose of the MenACWY control vaccine.

The CDR3 bases are TGTGCCAGCAGCGACCCAGACAGGGGGTTCCCTGAAGCTTTCTTT. Amino acid sequence: CASSDPDRGFPEAFF. The V gene is TRBV5-4, the J gene TRBJ1-1, with 9 bases fitting TRBD1. This CDR3 has 15 residues. Germline V gives CDR1 SGHNT, CDR2 YYREEE (reference sequence). Unmatched junction bases numbered 10, after V lost 4 bases and J lost 6 bases.